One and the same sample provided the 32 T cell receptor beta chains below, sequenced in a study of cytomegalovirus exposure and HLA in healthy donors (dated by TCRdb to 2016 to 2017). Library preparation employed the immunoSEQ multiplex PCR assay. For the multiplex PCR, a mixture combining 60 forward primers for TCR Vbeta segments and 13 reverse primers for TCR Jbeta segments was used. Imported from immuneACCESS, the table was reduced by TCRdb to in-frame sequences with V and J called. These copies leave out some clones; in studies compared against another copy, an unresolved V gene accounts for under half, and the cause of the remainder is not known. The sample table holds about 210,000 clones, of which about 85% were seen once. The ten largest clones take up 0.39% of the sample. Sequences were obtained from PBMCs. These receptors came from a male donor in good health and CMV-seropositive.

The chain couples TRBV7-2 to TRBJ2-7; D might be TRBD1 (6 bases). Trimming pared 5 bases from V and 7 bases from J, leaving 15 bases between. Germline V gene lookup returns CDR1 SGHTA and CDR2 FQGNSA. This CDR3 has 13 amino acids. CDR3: CASSLVGGREQYF. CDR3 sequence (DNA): TGTGCCAGCAGCCTAGTAGGGGGTCGGGAGCAGTACTTC.

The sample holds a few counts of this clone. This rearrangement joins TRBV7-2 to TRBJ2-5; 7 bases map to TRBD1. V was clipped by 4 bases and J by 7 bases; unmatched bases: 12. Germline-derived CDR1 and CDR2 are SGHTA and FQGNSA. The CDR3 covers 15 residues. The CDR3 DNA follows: TGTGCCAGCAGCTCAACACCGGACAGGTCGGGGACCCAGTACTTC. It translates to CASSSTPDRSGTQYF.

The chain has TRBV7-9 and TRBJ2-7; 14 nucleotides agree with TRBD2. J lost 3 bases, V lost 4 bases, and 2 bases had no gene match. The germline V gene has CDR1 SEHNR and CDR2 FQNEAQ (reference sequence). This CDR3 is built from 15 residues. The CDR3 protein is CASSSTSGRVYEQYF. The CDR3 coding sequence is TGTGCCAGCAGCTCGACTAGCGGGAGGGTCTACGAGCAGTACTTC.

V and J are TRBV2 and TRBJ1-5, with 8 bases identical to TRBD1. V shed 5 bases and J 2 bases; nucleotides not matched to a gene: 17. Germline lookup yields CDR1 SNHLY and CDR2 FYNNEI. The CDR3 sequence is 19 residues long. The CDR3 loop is CASSTPDRALGSRNQPQHF. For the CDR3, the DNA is TGTGCCAGCAGTACCCCGGACAGGGCCCTGGGGTCGCGCAATCAGCCCCAGCATTTT.

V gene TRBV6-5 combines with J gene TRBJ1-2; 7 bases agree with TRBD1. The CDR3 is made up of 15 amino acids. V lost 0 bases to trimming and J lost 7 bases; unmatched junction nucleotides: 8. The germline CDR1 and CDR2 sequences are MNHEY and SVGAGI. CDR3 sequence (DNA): TGTGCCAGCAGTTACTCGCAGGGGGGTTCAACTGGCTACACCTTC. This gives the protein CASSYSQGGSTGYTF.

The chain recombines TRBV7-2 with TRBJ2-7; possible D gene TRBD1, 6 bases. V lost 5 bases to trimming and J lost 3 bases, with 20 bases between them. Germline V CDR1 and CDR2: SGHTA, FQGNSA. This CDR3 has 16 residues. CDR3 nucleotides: TGTGCCAGCAGCGAGGGGTACAGGGCCGGGCGCTACGAGCAGTACTTC. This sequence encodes CASSEGYRAGRYEQYF.

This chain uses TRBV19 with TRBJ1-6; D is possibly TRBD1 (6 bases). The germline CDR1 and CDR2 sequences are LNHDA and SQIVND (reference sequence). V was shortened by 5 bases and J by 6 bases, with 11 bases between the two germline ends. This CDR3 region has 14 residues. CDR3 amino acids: CASSLPRGNSPLHF. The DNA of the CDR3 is TGTGCCAGTAGTCTACCCAGGGGTAATTCACCCCTCCACTTT. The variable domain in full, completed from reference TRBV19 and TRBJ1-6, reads DGGITQSPKYLFRKEGQNVTLSCEQNLNHDAMYWYRQDPGQGLRLIYYSQIVNDFQKGDIAEGYSVSREKKESFPLTVTSAQKNPTAFYLCASSLPRGNSPLHFGNGTRLTVT.

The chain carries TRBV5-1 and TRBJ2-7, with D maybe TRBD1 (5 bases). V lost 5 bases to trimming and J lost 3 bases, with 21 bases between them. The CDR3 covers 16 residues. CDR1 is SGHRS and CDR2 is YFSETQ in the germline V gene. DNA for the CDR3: TGCGCCAGCAGTTATAAAGACAGTGGCCTGGACTACGAGCAGTACTTC. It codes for CASSYKDSGLDYEQYF.

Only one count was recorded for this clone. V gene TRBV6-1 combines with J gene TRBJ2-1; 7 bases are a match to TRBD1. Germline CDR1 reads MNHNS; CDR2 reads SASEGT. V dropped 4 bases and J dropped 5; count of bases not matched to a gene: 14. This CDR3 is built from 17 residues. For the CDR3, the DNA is TGTGCCAGCAGTGGCACATTAGTCGGACAGGCCCACAATGAGCAGTTCTTC. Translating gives CASSGTLVGQAHNEQFF.

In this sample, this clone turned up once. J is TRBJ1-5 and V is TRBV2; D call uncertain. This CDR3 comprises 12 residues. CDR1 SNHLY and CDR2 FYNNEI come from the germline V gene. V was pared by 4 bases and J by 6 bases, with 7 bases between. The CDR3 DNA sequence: TGTGCCAGCAGTGTTAAATCTCAGCCCCAGCATTTT. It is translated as CASSVKSQPQHF.

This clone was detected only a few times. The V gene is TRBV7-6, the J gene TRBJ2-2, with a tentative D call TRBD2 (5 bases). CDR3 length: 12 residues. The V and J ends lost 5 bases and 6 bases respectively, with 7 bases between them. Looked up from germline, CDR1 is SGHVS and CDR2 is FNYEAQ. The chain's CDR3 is CASSHGAGELFF. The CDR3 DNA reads TGTGCCAGCAGCCACGGGGCCGGGGAGCTGTTTTTT.

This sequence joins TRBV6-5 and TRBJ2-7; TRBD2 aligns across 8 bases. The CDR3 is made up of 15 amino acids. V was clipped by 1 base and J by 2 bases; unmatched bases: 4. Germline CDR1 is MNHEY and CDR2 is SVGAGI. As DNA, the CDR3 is TGTGCCAGCAGTTACTACCTAGCGGGTCCCTACGAGCAGTACTTC. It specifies CASSYYLAGPYEQYF.

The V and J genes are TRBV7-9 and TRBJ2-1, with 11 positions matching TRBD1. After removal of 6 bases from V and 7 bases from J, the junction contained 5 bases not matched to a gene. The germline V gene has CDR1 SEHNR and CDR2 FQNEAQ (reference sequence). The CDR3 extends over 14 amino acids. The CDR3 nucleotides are TGTGCCAGCAGTTACCGGGACAGGGGGAATGAGCAGTTCTTC. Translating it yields CASSYRDRGNEQFF.

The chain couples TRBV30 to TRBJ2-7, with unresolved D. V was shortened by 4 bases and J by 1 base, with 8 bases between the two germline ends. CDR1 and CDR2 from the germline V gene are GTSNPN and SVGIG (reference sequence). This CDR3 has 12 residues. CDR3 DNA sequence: TGTGCCTGGACAGGCCTTTCCTACGAGCAGTACTTC. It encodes CAWTGLSYEQYF. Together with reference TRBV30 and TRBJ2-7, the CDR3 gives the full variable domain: SQTIHQWPATLVQPVGSPLSLECTVEGTSNPNLYWYRQAAGRGLQLLFYSVGIGQISSEVPQNLSASRPQDRQFILSSKKLLLSDSGFYLCAWTGLSYEQYFGPGTRLTVT.

Here the CDR3 reads CASSFGGTYTGELFF. The CDR3 DNA reads as TGTGCCAGCAGCTTTGGCGGGACTTACACCGGGGAGCTGTTTTTT. This rearrangement joins TRBV5-6 to TRBJ2-2, with D maybe TRBD2 (6 bases). Looked up from germline, CDR1 is SGHDT and CDR2 is YYEEEE. The CDR3 length is 15 residues. V shed 2 bases and J shed 3 bases, with 11 bases lying between them. Complete variable domain (other parts from reference TRBV5-6 and TRBJ2-2): DAGVTQSPTHLIKTRGQQVTLRCSPKSGHDTVSWYQQALGQGPQFIFQYYEEEERQRGNFPDRFSGHQFPNYSSELNVNALLLGDSALYLCASSFGGTYTGELFFGEGSRLTVL.

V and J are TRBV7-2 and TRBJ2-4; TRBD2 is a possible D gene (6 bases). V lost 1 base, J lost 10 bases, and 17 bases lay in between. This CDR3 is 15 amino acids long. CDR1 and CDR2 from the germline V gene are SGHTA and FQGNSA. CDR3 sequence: CASSLETGTLAIQYF. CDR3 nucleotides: TGTGCCAGCAGCTTAGAAACCGGGACTCTAGCAATTCAGTACTTC.

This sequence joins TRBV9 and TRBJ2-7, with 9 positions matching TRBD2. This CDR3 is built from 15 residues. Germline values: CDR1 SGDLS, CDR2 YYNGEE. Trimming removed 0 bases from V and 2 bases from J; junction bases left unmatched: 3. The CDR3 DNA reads TGTGCCAGCAGCGTAGGGGCGGGAGGGCCCTACGAGCAGTACTTC. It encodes CASSVGAGGPYEQYF.

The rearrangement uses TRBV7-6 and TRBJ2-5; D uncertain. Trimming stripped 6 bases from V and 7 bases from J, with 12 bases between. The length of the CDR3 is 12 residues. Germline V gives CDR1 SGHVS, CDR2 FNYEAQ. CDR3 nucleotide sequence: TGTGCCAGCAGTTACGCGGAAGGGACCCAGTACTTC. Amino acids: CASSYAEGTQYF.

In nucleotides, the CDR3 is TGTGCCAGCAGTGTCCGGACTAGCGGGAGGACGATTTACAATGAGCAGTTCTTC. Its protein product is CASSVRTSGRTIYNEQFF. The rearrangement links TRBV28 to TRBJ2-1, with 14 bases lining up with TRBD2. This CDR3 region has 18 residues. The J segment lost 4 bases and the V segment lost 5 bases, leaving 10 bases of the junction unmatched. CDR1 and CDR2 from the germline V gene are MDHEN and SYDVKM.

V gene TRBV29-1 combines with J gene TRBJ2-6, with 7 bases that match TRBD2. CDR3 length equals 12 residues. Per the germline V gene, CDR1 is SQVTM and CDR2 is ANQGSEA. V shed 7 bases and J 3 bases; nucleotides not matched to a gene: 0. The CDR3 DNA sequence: TGCAGCGCGGGAGGTGGGGCCAACGTCCTGACTTTC. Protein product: CSAGGGANVLTF.

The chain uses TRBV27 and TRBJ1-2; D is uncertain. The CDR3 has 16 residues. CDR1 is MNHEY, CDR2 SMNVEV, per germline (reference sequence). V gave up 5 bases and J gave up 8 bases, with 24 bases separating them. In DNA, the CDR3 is TGTGCCAGCAGTCCCGGAGGCTCGGGCCTACGGTGGGGCTACACCTTC. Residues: CASSPGGSGLRWGYTF.

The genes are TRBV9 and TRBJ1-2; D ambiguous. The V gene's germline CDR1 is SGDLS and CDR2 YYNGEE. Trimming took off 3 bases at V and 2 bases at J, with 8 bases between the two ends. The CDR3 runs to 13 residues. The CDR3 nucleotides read TGTGCCAGCAGCGACGGGAGGAACTATGGCTACACCTTC. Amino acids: CASSDGRNYGYTF.

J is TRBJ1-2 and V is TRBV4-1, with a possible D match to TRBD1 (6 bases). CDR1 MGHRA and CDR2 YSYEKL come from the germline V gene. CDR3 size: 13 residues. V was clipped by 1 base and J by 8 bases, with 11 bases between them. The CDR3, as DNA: TGCGCCAGCAGCCAAGGGGGGCTATACGGCTACACCTTC. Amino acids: CASSQGGLYGYTF.

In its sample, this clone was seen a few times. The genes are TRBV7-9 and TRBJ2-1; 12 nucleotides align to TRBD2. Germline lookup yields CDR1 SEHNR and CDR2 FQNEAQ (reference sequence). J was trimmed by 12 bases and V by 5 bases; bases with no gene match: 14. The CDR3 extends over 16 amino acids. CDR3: CASSASTSGRDKWQFF. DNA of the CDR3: TGTGCCAGCAGCGCCTCGACTAGCGGGAGAGATAAGTGGCAGTTCTTC.

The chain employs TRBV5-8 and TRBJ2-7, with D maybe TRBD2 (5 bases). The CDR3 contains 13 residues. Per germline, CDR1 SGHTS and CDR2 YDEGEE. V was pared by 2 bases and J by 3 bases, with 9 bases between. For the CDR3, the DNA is TGTGCCAGCAGCTTTACTAGTCACTACGAGCAGTACTTC. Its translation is CASSFTSHYEQYF.

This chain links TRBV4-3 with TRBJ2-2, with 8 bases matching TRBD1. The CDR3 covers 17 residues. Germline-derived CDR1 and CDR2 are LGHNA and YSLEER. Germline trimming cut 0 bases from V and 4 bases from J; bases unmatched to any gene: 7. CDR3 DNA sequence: TGCGCCAGCAGCCAAGATGGGCCTACAGGGGGCACCGGGGAGCTGTTTTTT. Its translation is CASSQDGPTGGTGELFF.

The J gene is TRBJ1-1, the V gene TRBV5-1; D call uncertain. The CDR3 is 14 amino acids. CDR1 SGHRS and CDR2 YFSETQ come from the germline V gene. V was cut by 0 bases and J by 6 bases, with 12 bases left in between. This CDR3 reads CASSLGWEGAEAFF. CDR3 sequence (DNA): TGCGCCAGCAGCTTGGGTTGGGAGGGAGCTGAAGCTTTCTTT.

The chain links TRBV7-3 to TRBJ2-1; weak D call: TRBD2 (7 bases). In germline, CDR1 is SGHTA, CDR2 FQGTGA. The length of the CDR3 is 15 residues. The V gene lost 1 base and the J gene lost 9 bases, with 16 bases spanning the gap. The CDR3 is CASSLNGGLGSEQFF. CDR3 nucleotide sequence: TGTGCCAGCAGCTTAAACGGGGGGCTGGGGAGTGAGCAGTTCTTC.

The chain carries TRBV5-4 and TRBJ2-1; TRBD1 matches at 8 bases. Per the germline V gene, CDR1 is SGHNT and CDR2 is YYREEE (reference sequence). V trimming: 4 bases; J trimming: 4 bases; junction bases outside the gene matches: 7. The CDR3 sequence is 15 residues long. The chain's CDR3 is CASSVQGGSYNEQFF. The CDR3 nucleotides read TGTGCCAGCAGCGTACAGGGGGGCTCTTACAATGAGCAGTTCTTC.

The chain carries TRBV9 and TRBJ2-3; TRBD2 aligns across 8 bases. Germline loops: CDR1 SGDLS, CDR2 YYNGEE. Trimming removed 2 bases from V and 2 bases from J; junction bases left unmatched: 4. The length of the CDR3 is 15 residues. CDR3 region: CASSVREGFTDTQYF. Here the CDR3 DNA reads TGTGCCAGCAGCGTCCGGGAGGGGTTCACAGATACGCAGTATTTT.

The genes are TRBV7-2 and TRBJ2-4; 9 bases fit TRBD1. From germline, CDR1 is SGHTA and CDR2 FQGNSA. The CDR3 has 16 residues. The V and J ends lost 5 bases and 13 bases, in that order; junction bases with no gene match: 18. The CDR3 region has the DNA TGTGCCAGCAGCCCCTTTTCGGAACCGGGACAGGGTTCCCAGTACTTC. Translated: CASSPFSEPGQGSQYF.

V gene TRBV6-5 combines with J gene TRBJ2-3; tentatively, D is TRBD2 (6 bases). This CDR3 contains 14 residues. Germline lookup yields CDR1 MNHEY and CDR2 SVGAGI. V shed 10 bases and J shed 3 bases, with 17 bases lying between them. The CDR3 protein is CATLEGAGTDTQYF. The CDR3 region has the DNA TGTGCCACTCTAGAGGGTGCGGGGACAGATACGCAGTATTTT.